This TCR beta chain is from a study of blood T cell repertoires in COVID-19. Data came from immunoSEQ multiplex PCR; TCRdb stores just in-frame clones and leaves some out. The sample lists 99,000 or so clones; around 84% were seen once. Sequenced input: peripheral blood. This clonotype originated in a woman over 75 with acute or convalescent COVID-19.

CDR3 nucleotide sequence: TGTGCCACCAGCAGAGACCTAGCGGGAGGAGGAACCCAGTACTTC. This encodes CATSRDLAGGGTQYF. The gene calls are TRBV15 and TRBJ2-5; TRBD2 matches 11 bases. Germline V gene lookup returns CDR1 LNHNV and CDR2 YYDKDF (reference sequence). The V gene end was trimmed by 0 bases and the J gene end by 8 bases; junction bases not matched to a gene: 5. This CDR3 has 15 residues.